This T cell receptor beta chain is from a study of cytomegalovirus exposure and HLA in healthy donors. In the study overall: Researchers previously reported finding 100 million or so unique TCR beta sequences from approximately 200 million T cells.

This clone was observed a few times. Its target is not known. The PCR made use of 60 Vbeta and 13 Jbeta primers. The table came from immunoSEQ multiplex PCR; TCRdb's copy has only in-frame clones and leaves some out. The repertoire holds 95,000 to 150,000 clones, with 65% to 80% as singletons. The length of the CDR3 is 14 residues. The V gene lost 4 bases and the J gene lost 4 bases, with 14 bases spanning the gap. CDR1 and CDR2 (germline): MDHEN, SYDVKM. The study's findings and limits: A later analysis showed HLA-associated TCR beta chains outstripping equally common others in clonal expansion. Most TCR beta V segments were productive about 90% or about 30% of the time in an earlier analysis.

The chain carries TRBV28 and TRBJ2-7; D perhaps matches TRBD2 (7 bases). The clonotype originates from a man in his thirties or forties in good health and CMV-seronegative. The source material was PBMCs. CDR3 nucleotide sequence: TGTGCCAGCAGTTCGGGGGGCGCTGATTACGAGCAGTACTTC. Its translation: CASSSGGADYEQYF. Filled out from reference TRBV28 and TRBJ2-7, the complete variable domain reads DVKVTQSSRYLVKRTGEKVFLECVQDMDHENMFWYRQDPGLGLRLIYFSYDVKMKEKGDIPEGYSVSREKKERFSLILESASTNQTSMYLCASSSGGADYEQYFGPGTRLTVT.